This entry is about one T cell receptor (beta chain). The antigen remains undetermined. With each sample, at least 6 micrograms of total RNA were extracted. Primers used in a second PCR of roughly 6 to 11 cycles were a sample-barcoded 5' primer and a J-beta primer mix. MiXCR, run by TCRdb on the 5' RACE reads, gives a single entry per CDR3 protein. The repertoire holds fewer than 900,000 distinct CDR3 sequences, with roughly 41% as singletons. These data belong to a study of blood T cells in healthy people across ages. Findings and caveats of the study: Strong correlation was found linking TCR beta diversity to naive T cell percentage. TCR beta diversity per million T cells fell roughly linearly with age.

V was shortened by 1 base and J by 1 base, with 11 bases between the two germline ends. In germline, CDR1 is SGHRS, CDR2 YFSETQ. The CDR3 runs 15 residues. The sequence was collected from a woman in her sixties in good health. The rearrangement links TRBV5-1 to TRBJ1-2; D gene unclear. Sequencing was done on a sample of blood. CDR3 DNA sequence: TGCGCCAGCAGCTTGTGGCAGGACCTTAACTATGGCTACACCTTC. Protein sequence: CASSLWQDLNYGYTF.